Given below is one T cell receptor (beta chain) in context. Per the study methods: Nucleated cell counts were estimated from reference gene primer amplification. Profiled with immunoSEQ multiplex PCR; TCRdb holds only in-frame clones, not every one. V and J calls and clone size are given by that table; D and trimming were obtained from the DNA. The sample includes 410,000 or so clones, just over 85% seen only once; the top ten take approximately 1.5%. Looked up from germline, CDR1 is MNHEY and CDR2 is SVGAGI. V lost 6 bases and J lost 4; bases outside the gene matches: 10. The CDR3 contains 15 residues. The entry originates in a study of blood T cell repertoires in COVID-19. On the study more broadly: Specimens from acute and convalescent COVID-19 originated in the United States, Italy and Spain. Sources were T cells, B-cell-depleted T cells, or PBMCs; the material itself was cDNA or gDNA.

This chain links TRBV6-5 with TRBJ2-7, with 9 bases that match TRBD2. This TCR came from a woman aged 30 to 39 with active or convalescent COVID-19. The sample comprised peripheral blood. The CDR3 sequence: CASRSVGSGRYEQYF. CDR3 coding DNA: TGTGCCAGCAGATCAGTCGGTAGCGGGAGATACGAGCAGTACTTC.